This TCR beta chain emerged from a study of blood T cell repertoires in COVID-19. In the study overall: Samples taken during acute and convalescent COVID-19 were collected in the United States, Italy and Spain. In each case, the material was cDNA or gDNA derived from T cells, B-cell-depleted T cells, or PBMCs.

The authors' processing: Reference gene primer amplification gave nucleated cell count estimates. Profiled with immunoSEQ multiplex PCR; TCRdb holds only in-frame clones, not every one. The V and J calls and clone size are taken from that table; D and trimming were inferred from the DNA. Among about 200,000 clones listed, 80% to 90% were seen once. The CDR3 is made up of 16 amino acids. V shed 4 bases and J shed 3 bases, with 17 bases lying between them. Per the germline V gene, CDR1 is SGHRS and CDR2 is YFSETQ. Source material: peripheral blood. The clonotype was recovered from a human donor with active or convalescent COVID-19. The donor label of this sample is uncertain. The chain joins TRBV5-1 to TRBJ2-1; maybe TRBD2 (6 bases). In nucleotides, the CDR3 is TGCGCCAGCAGCGTGGGGGGTAGCGGTAACTACAATGAGCAGTTCTTC. As protein: CASSVGGSGNYNEQFF.